A selection of T cell receptor beta chains follows, all from one sample in a study of shared clonotypes between healthy human individuals. Assay: immunoSEQ multiplex PCR; the TCRdb copy retains only in-frame clones and omits some. The repertoire holds approximately 2.5 million clones, with 80% to 95% as singletons. The sample consisted of naive CD4+ T cells from PBMCs. Receptors originate from a young man in good health. Some clones in this sample may be carry-over from other donors' samples. CDR3s include the opening cysteine and the closing phenylalanine or tryptophan. The order of the fields is V gene, J gene, clone size, CDR3 length, CDR3 protein. Expanded clones are given a class, and other clones once, few, many or no size at all.

>TRBV6-1|TRBJ1-5|NA|13
CASRGRGNQPQHF
>TRBV18|TRBJ1-1|NA|13
CASSPAGRTEAFF
>TRBV7-2|TRBJ2-4|NA|14
CASSQALAGNIQYF
>TRBV4-2|TRBJ2-5|NA|13
CASSQALVETQYF
>TRBV2|TRBJ2-3|NA|14
CASRIRDSTDTQYF
>TRBV7-8|TRBJ2-5|NA|15
CASSDDHGYGETQYF
>TRBV7-3|TRBJ2-1|NA|18
CASSFLRLREGRGNEQFF
>TRBV15|TRBJ1-1|NA|13
CATSRPRNTEAFF
>TRBV5-1|TRBJ2-3|NA|13
CASRERDLDTQYF
>TRBV5-1|TRBJ1-2|NA|14
CASSLDRGVSGYTF
>TRBV6-5|NA|NA|15
CASSYDPSGGYEQYF
>TRBV5-1|TRBJ2-7|NA|14
CASSPELETYEQYF
>TRBV9|TRBJ2-2|NA|13
CASSPRATGELFF
>TRBV11-1|TRBJ1-2|once|17
CASSLGPGQQSGYGYTF
>TRBV27|TRBJ1-1|NA|14
CASRPRQGNTEAFF
>TRBV30|TRBJ2-5|NA|18
CAWSSPFLNRGRMETQYF
>TRBV6-5|TRBJ1-4|NA|13
CASSRTPDEKLFF
>TRBV7-2|TRBJ1-1|NA|13
CASSLTLNTEAFF
>TRBV9|TRBJ2-5|NA|17
CASSAGLAGRGEETQYF
>TRBV6-6|TRBJ2-5|NA|13
CASSPGGQETQYF
>TRBV4-2|TRBJ1-1|NA|17
CASSQDRGRPTNTEAFF
>TRBV7-9|TRBJ2-3|NA|15
CASRGGGGFTDTQYF
>TRBV5-6|TRBJ2-5|NA|18
CASSWTEGGSRGGETQYF
>TRBV19|TRBJ2-1|NA|15
CASSIGRTSGTEQFF
>TRBV10-2|TRBJ2-3|NA|14
CASGRGRAADTQYF
>TRBV7-2|TRBJ2-1|NA|17
CASSSSGRAGWYNEQFF
>TRBV9|TRBJ1-1|NA|14
CASSVRTDNTEAFF
>TRBV5-1|TRBJ1-5|NA|15
CASSGGTGGSQPQHF
>TRBV5-6|TRBJ2-2|NA|14
CASSLSAASGELFF
>TRBV2|TRBJ2-2|NA|15
CASRPDRAGTGELFF
>TRBV15|TRBJ2-5|NA|15
CATSGLTGAWETQYF
>TRBV30|TRBJ1-6|NA|12
CAWRGSNSPLHF
>TRBV7-8|TRBJ2-3|NA|13
CASSLAGGDTQYF
>TRBV6-1|TRBJ1-6|NA|16
CASSEEAQGWNSPLHF
>TRBV7-2|TRBJ2-6|NA|14
CASSLGFGANVLTF
>TRBV28|TRBJ1-4|NA|15
CASSWPGESNEKLFF
>TRBV30|TRBJ1-1|few|15
CAWSPRTGRNTEAFF
>TRBV19|TRBJ1-2|NA|11
CASSSWGGYTF
>TRBV29-1|TRBJ2-1|NA|16
CSVEDRQTTDTNEQFF
>TRBV7-9|TRBJ2-7|NA|15
CASSWGQGAKDEQYF
>TRBV9|TRBJ1-3|NA|15
CASSEDAAAGNTIYF
>TRBV4-2|TRBJ2-2|NA|16
CASSQDQGGVTGELFF